This T cell receptor (beta chain) emerged from a study of cytomegalovirus exposure and HLA in healthy donors. Whole-study results and caveats: Later analysis suggested links between common viral pathogens and several top significant clusters. It was reportedly the case that the classifier diagnosed cytomegalovirus status with high specificity and sensitivity. There were under 200 TCR beta chains listed as cytomegalovirus-associated. Earlier results showed most TCR beta V segments being productive about 90% or about 30% of the time.

The V end lost 1 base, the J end lost 9 bases, and 13 bases lay between the germline ends. Germline values: CDR1 SEHNR, CDR2 FQNEAQ (reference sequence). The CDR3 extends over 14 amino acids. On this clone: Antigen specificity is unknown.

The primer mix had 60 Vbeta and 13 Jbeta primers. The assay was immunoSEQ multiplex PCR, and TCRdb's table has in-frame clones only and misses some. The sample gives 150,000 to 200,000 clones, about 75% of which show up once; 11% to 15% is in the top ten. The genes are TRBV7-9 and TRBJ2-4; the D is unclear. The receptor's source is a man in his forties or fifties in good health and CMV-seropositive. Sequencing was performed on PBMCs. The CDR3 DNA follows: TGTGCCAGCAGCTTAGATTACGTGAGAAGCATTCAGTACTTC. Amino acids: CASSLDYVRSIQYF.